This T cell receptor (beta chain) was profiled in a study of T cell repertoires in cytomegalovirus infection. Across the study: HLA-C-restricted CMV epitopes, recently identified, and well-studied HLA-B-restricted ones were used by the study. Whole-study findings and limits: The response measured ex vivo was dominated by TCR beta clonotypes (HLA-C-restricted and CMV-specific).

One entry per CDR3 protein, called by TCRdb with MiXCR from the reads. The sample has under 350,000 distinct CDR3 sequences, roughly a fifth seen once. Turning to this clonotype: Its antigen is unknown.

The V gene lost 8 bases and the J gene lost 8 bases, with 16 bases spanning the gap. This CDR3 region has 12 residues. Germline CDR1 reads MNHEY; CDR2 reads SVGEGT. This rearrangement joins TRBV6-2 or TRBV6-3 to TRBJ2-7; maybe TRBD2 (7 bases). The origin of this receptor is a human donor in good health (CMV status not recorded). Some clones in this sample may be carry-over from other donors' samples. The sample here was cultured PBMCs, taken from culture after CMV antigen stimulation. The DNA for the CDR3 is TGTGCCAGCGCTCGCCAGCGGGACAAGCAGTACTTC. This translates into CASARQRDKQYF.